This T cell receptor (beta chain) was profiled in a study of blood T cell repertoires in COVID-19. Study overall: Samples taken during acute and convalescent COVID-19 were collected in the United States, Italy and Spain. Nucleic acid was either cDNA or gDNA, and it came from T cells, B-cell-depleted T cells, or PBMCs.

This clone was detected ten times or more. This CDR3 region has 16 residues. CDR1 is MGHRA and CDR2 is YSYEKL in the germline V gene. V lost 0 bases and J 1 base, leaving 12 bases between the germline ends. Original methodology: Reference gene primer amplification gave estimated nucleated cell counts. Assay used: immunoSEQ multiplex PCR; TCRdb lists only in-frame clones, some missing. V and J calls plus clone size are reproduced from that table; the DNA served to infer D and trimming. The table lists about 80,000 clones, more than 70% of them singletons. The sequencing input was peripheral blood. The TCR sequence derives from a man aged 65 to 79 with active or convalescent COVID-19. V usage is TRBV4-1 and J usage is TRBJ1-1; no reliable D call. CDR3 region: CASSQDFARPNTEAFF. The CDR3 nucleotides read TGCGCCAGCAGCCAAGATTTCGCCAGGCCGAACACTGAAGCTTTCTTT.